These 26 T cell receptor beta chains originate from one sample sequenced in a study of blood T cell repertoires in COVID-19. Libraries were prepared by immunoSEQ multiplex PCR; TCRdb keeps only in-frame clonotypes and omits some of them. Of 200,000 to 250,000 clones listed, more than 85% are singletons. The sequenced sample was peripheral blood. The receptor set was obtained from a woman aged 50 to 65 with COVID-19, enrolled during active disease.

This rearrangement joins TRBV5-4 to TRBJ1-1; TRBD1 aligns across 8 bases. This CDR3 is built from 12 residues. Germline-derived CDR1 and CDR2 are SGHNT and YYREEE (reference sequence). J was trimmed by 8 bases and V by 4 bases; bases with no gene match: 4. CDR3 sequence (DNA): TGTGCCAGCAGCAACGGACAGGGCGAAGCTTTCTTT. Amino acids: CASSNGQGEAFF.

The rearrangement links TRBV12-5 to TRBJ1-3, with D hard to call. Germline V lookup: CDR1 LGHNT, CDR2 FRNRAP. This CDR3 has 24 residues. Trimming removed 0 bases from V and 0 bases from J, with 33 bases in between. The CDR3 protein is CASGLVTTGFLPPFLPFSGNTIYF. The CDR3 nucleotides read TGTGCTAGTGGTTTGGTTACGACGGGTTTTTTACCACCCTTTCTTCCCTTCTCTGGAAACACCATATATTTT.

The chain recombines TRBV6-6 with TRBJ1-1, with D perhaps matching TRBD1 (5 bases). CDR1 is MNHNY and CDR2 is SVGAGI in the germline V gene (reference sequence). The V end was cut by 2 bases, the J end by 4 bases, with 8 bases between. CDR3 length equals 13 residues. Here the CDR3 DNA reads TGTGCCAGCAGTTACAGCACAGGCACTGAAGCTTTCTTT. Its protein is CASSYSTGTEAFF.

This rearrangement joins TRBV7-2 to TRBJ2-7; 7 bases line up with TRBD2. CDR3 length: 15 amino acids. With V trimmed by 1 base and J by 5 bases, 8 bases remained unmatched. CDR1 is SGHTA, CDR2 FQGNSA, per germline. CDR3 region: CASSLGGGKSHEQYF. DNA for the CDR3: TGTGCCAGCAGCTTAGGCGGGGGTAAAAGCCACGAGCAGTACTTC. Full variable domain (missing parts from reference TRBV7-2 and TRBJ2-7): GAGVSQSPSNKVTEKGKDVELRCDPISGHTALYWYRQSLGQGLEFLIYFQGNSAPDKSGLPSDRFSAERTGGSVSTLTIQRTQQEDSAVYLCASSLGGGKSHEQYFGPGTRLTVT.

This clone appeared a single time. The chain carries TRBV2 and TRBJ2-5; 12 nucleotides agree with TRBD2. The CDR3 spans 17 residues. CDR1 and CDR2 (germline): SNHLY, FYNNEI. The V and J ends lost 0 bases and 2 bases, in that order; junction bases with no gene match: 4. CDR3 DNA sequence: TGTGCCAGCAGTGAAGCGCCTAGCGGGGGGGCGCAAGAGACCCAGTACTTC. Translating gives CASSEAPSGGAQETQYF.

This chain joins TRBV19 and TRBJ1-2; no clear D gene. CDR3 size: 14 residues. The V end lost 0 bases, the J end lost 7 bases, and 12 bases lay between the germline ends. The germline gives CDR1 LNHDA, CDR2 SQIVND (reference sequence). In DNA, the CDR3 is TGTGCCAGTAGTATAGATCGAGGGCTCGGTGGCTACACCTTC. Amino acid sequence: CASSIDRGLGGYTF.

The chain carries TRBV4-3 and TRBJ1-2; D is possibly TRBD1 (6 bases). The length of the CDR3 is 13 residues. The germline V gene has CDR1 LGHNA and CDR2 YSLEER. V dropped 5 bases and J dropped 4 bases, with 11 bases sitting between them. CDR3 residues: CASSKDSIYGYTF. The CDR3 region has the DNA TGCGCCAGCAGCAAGGACAGTATCTATGGCTACACCTTC.

This clone was counted once. This chain joins TRBV15 and TRBJ2-7; 7 bases match TRBD2. In germline, CDR1 is LNHNV, CDR2 YYDKDF (reference sequence). J lost 7 bases, V lost 0 bases, and 3 bases had no gene match. CDR3 length: 13 residues. The CDR3 protein is CATSRDNGGEQYV. In DNA form, the CDR3 reads TGTGCCACCAGCAGAGACAACGGGGGGGAGCAGTACGTC.

V and J are TRBV28 and TRBJ1-2; possible D gene TRBD1, 5 bases. Germline assignment: CDR1 MDHEN and CDR2 SYDVKM. The CDR3 runs to 15 residues. The V end lost 6 bases, the J end lost 3 bases, and 17 bases lay between the germline ends. The CDR3 loop reads CASSASGQGDYGYTF. The CDR3 DNA sequence: TGTGCCAGCAGCGCCTCGGGCCAGGGTGACTATGGCTACACCTTC.

The genes are TRBV5-1 and TRBJ1-1, with D possibly matching TRBD1 (5 bases). The CDR3 sequence is 13 residues long. V dropped 4 bases and J dropped 7 bases, with 14 bases sitting between them. Germline CDR1 reads SGHRS; CDR2 reads YFSETQ. In DNA, the CDR3 is TGCGCCAGCAGCCCCCCAGGGAGGGATGAAGCTTTCTTT. This codes for CASSPPGRDEAFF. Supplemented by reference TRBV5-1 and TRBJ1-1, the full variable domain reads KAGVTQTPRYLIKTRGQQVTLSCSPISGHRSVSWYQQTPGQGLQFLFEYFSETQRNKGNFPGRFSGRQFSNSRSEMNVSTLELGDSALYLCASSPPGRDEAFFGQGTRLTVV.

The V gene is TRBV7-9, the J gene TRBJ2-3, with a tentative D call TRBD1 (5 bases). CDR3 size: 15 residues. Trimming removed 1 base from V and 6 bases from J, with 14 bases in between. In germline, CDR1 is SEHNR, CDR2 FQNEAQ (reference sequence). The DNA of the CDR3 is TGTGCCAGCAGCTTAGTTCAGGGAATCGTTGATACGCAGTATTTT. Protein sequence: CASSLVQGIVDTQYF.

The chain links TRBV21-1 to TRBJ2-2; whether TRBD2, the table's D call, matches the DNA was not checked. TRBV21-1 is shown as a pseudogene. This CDR3 has 16 amino acids. CDR3 sequence: CASSSRLAGSTGELFF. Written as DNA, the CDR3 is TGTGCCAGCAGCTCCCGACTAGCGGGGTCGACCGGGGAGCTGTTTTTT.

The CDR3 here is CASKGGGEDTQYF. In nucleotides, the CDR3 is TGTGCCAGCAAAGGAGGCGGGGAAGATACGCAGTATTTT. V and J are TRBV28 and TRBJ2-3; D may be TRBD2 (6 bases). V was pared by 7 bases and J by 5 bases, with 13 bases between. This CDR3 has 13 amino acids. Germline V gene data show CDR1 as MDHEN and CDR2 as SYDVKM.

This chain uses TRBV9 with TRBJ2-3, with 9 bases matching TRBD1. The germline CDR1 and CDR2 sequences are SGDLS and YYNGEE. The CDR3 consists of 15 residues. V was pared by 2 bases and J by 3 bases, with 4 bases of the junction left unmatched. CDR3 sequence: CASSVSGQGTDTQYF. CDR3 in DNA: TGTGCCAGCAGCGTTTCCGGACAGGGGACAGATACGCAGTATTTT.

The sample holds one count of this clone. The V call is TRBV6-6, the J call TRBJ2-1, with D possibly matching TRBD2 (6 bases). The CDR3 has 14 amino acids. The germline CDR1 and CDR2 sequences are MNHNY and SVGAGI (reference sequence). V lost 2 bases to trimming and J lost 7 bases, with 12 bases between them. Here the CDR3 reads CASSYRVGRNEQFF. The CDR3 bases are TGTGCCAGCAGTTACCGGGTGGGGAGGAATGAGCAGTTCTTC.

The chain uses TRBV5-4 and TRBJ2-7, with 7 bases matching TRBD2. The germline gives CDR1 SGHNT, CDR2 YYREEE (reference sequence). With 3 bases clipped from V and 4 bases from J, the junction kept 10 bases outside the gene matches. The CDR3 loop spans 15 amino acids. Here the CDR3 DNA reads TGTGCCAGCAGCTCGAGCGGGGCCCTCCCATACGAGCAGTACTTC. The encoded protein is CASSSSGALPYEQYF.

This sequence joins TRBV3-1 (or the pseudogene TRBV3-2) and TRBJ1-1, with D possibly matching TRBD1 (6 bases). The germline gives CDR1 LGHDT, CDR2 YNNKEL (reference sequence). V was trimmed by 4 bases and J by 4 bases, leaving 16 bases between them. This CDR3 region has 15 residues. The CDR3 region is CASSRRGGGSTEAFF. The CDR3 DNA follows: TGTGCCAGCAGCCGAAGAGGCGGGGGCAGCACTGAAGCTTTCTTT.

This clone was observed once. This chain links TRBV28 with TRBJ1-1; TRBD1 matches at 12 bases. The CDR3 is 15 amino acids. CDR1 and CDR2 from the germline V gene are MDHEN and SYDVKM. V dropped 5 bases and J dropped 6; count of bases not matched to a gene: 7. In DNA, the CDR3 is TGTGCCAGCAGTAACCCGGGACAGGGGGCTTCTGAAGCTTTCTTT. Translating it yields CASSNPGQGASEAFF.

The gene calls are TRBV5-1 and TRBJ2-1, with 10 bases matching TRBD1. Germline V gene sequence: CDR1 SGHRS, CDR2 YFSETQ. With V trimmed by 4 bases and J by 7 bases, 8 bases remained unmatched. The CDR3 contains 15 residues. CDR3 sequence reads: CASSRGTGATNEQFF. The CDR3, as DNA: TGCGCCAGCAGCCGCGGGACAGGGGCCACTAATGAGCAGTTCTTC.

This rearrangement joins TRBV28 to TRBJ1-2, with 7 bases matching TRBD1. The CDR3 length is 13 residues. The germline gives CDR1 MDHEN, CDR2 SYDVKM. V shed 4 bases and J 4 bases; nucleotides not matched to a gene: 3. The CDR3 DNA reads as TGTGCCAGCAGTTCCGGGACAGTCTATGGCTACACCTTC. Its protein product is CASSSGTVYGYTF.

This clone was counted a few times. The genes are TRBV5-1 and TRBJ1-6; TRBD1 matches at 8 bases. This CDR3 contains 15 residues. The junction had 3 bases not matched to a gene; V was cut back by 0 bases and J by 7 bases. Germline CDR1 SGHRS, CDR2 YFSETQ. The CDR3 sequence: CASSLAAGGNSPLHF. The CDR3 DNA is TGCGCCAGCAGCTTGGCCGCAGGGGGCAATTCACCCCTCCACTTT.

V and J are TRBV25-1 and TRBJ2-7; perhaps TRBD2 as D (6 bases). The CDR3 has 13 amino acids. The germline gives CDR1 MGHDK, CDR2 SYGVNS. The ends were cut back, 7 bases at V and 6 bases at J, with 16 bases in the middle. CDR3 residues: CASIGGPTREQYF. CDR3 nucleotide sequence: TGTGCCAGCATCGGGGGTCCGACACGCGAGCAGTACTTC.

This clone was picked up one time. CDR3 residues: CASSETGGLSYEQYF. CDR3 nucleotide sequence: TGTGCCAGCAGCGAGACAGGGGGCCTTTCCTACGAGCAGTACTTC. V usage is TRBV9 and J usage is TRBJ2-7; TRBD1 agrees at 10 bases. Germline V gives CDR1 SGDLS, CDR2 YYNGEE. The V gene end was trimmed by 3 bases and the J gene end by 1 base; junction bases not matched to a gene: 4. This CDR3 is built from 15 residues.

The chain links TRBV6-5 to TRBJ1-2, with 7 bases aligning to TRBD1. Germline V gene lookup returns CDR1 MNHEY and CDR2 SVGAGI. This CDR3 contains 15 residues. With V trimmed by 0 bases and J by 6 bases, 7 bases remained unmatched. The chain's CDR3 is CASSYSTPGGNGYTF. Here the CDR3 DNA reads TGTGCCAGCAGTTACTCGACTCCAGGGGGAAATGGCTACACCTTC.

This rearrangement joins TRBV28 to TRBJ2-1; 8 bases align to TRBD1. Germline trimming cut 1 base from V and 5 bases from J; bases unmatched to any gene: 7. The CDR3 runs 16 residues. CDR1 MDHEN and CDR2 SYDVKM come from the germline V gene. In DNA, the CDR3 is TGTGCCAGCAGTTTATCGGTAGGGACAGGTGACAATGAGCAGTTCTTC. This gives the protein CASSLSVGTGDNEQFF.

This chain links TRBV2 with TRBJ1-2, with D uncertain. The length of the CDR3 is 13 residues. CDR1 is SNHLY, CDR2 FYNNEI, per germline. Trimming took 3 bases from V and 2 from J, leaving 7 bases between them. The CDR3 protein is CASSERLNYGYTF. The CDR3 nucleotides are TGTGCCAGCAGTGAGAGATTAAACTATGGCTACACCTTC.